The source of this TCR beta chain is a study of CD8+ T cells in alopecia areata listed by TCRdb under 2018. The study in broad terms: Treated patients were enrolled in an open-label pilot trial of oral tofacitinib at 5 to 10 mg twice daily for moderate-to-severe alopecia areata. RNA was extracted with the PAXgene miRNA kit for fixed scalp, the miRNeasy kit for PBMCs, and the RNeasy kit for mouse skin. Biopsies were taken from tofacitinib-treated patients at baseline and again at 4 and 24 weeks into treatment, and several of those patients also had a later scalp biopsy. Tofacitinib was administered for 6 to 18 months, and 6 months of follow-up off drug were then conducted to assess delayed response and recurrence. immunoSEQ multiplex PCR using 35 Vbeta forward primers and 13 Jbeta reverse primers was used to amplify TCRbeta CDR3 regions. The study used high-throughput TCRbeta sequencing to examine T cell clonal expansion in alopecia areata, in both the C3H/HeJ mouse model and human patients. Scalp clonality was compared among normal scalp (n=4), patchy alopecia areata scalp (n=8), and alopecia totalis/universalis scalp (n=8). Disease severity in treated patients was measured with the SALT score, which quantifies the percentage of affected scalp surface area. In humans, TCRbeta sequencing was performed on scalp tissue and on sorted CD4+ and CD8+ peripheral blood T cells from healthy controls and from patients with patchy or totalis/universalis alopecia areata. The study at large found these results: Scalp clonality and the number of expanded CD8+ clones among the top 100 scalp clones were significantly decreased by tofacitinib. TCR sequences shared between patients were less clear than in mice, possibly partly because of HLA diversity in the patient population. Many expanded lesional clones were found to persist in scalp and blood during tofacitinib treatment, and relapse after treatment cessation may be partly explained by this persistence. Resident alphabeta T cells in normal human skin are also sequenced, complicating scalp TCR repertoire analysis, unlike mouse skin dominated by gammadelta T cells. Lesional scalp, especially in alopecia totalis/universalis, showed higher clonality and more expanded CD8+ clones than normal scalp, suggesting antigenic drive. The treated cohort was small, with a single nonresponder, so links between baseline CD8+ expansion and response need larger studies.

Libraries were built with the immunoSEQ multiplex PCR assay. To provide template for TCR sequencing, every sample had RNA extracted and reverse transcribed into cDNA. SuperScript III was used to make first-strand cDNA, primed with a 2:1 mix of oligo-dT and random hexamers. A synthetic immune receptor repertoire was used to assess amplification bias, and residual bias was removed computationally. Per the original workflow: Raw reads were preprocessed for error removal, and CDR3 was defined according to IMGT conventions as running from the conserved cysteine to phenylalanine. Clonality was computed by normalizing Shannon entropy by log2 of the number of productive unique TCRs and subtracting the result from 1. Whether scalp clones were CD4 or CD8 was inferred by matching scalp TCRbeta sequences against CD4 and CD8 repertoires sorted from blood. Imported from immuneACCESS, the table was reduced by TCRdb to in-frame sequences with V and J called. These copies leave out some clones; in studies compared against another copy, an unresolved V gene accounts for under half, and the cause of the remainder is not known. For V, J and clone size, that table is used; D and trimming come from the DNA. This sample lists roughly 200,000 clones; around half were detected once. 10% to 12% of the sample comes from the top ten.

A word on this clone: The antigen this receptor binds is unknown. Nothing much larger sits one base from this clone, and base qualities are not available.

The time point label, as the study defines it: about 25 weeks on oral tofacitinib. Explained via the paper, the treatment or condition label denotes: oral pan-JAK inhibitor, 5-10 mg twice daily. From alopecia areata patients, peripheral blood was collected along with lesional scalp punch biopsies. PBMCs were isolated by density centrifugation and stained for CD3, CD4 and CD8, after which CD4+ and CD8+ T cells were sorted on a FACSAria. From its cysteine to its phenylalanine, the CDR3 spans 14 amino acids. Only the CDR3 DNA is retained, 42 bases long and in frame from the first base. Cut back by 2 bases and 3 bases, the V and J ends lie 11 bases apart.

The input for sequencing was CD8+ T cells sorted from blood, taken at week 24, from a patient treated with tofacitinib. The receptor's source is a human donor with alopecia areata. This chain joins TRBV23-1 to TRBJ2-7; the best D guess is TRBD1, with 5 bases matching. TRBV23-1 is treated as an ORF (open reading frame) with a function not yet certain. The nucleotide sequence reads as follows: TGCGCCAGCAGTCAAGGGGCCAGATACTACGAGCAGTACTTC. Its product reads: CASSQGARYYEQYF.